The following is a T cell receptor beta chain sequence with its context. Antigen: not known. The protocol was immunoSEQ multiplex PCR, while the TCRdb copy is restricted to in-frame clones and leaves out a portion. This sample has tens of thousands of clones, with roughly 87% found just once. Blood was sampled at baseline, cycle 4 day 1, and cycle 7 day 1. The data originate from a study of OX40 agonist ivuxolimab in advanced cancers. Whole-study results and caveats: CD4+ and CD8+ blood T cells expanded clonally by week 6 at 0.1 to 3.0 mg/kg. CD4+ T cells averaged fewer expanded clones than CD8+ T cells.

Trimming took 8 bases from V and 2 from J, leaving 19 bases between them. This CDR3 contains 15 residues. In germline, CDR1 is MNHEY, CDR2 SVGAGI. The sequencing here drew on CD4+ or CD8+ T cells sorted from blood, taken in a trial of the OX40 agonist ivuxolimab. The rearrangement joins TRBV6-5 to TRBJ2-7; D uncertain. This receptor was obtained from an adult with an advanced solid tumor such as melanoma, head and neck, liver or kidney cancer. As DNA, the CDR3 is TGTGCCAGCGGAACCGCCCTTGTGGCCGCCTACGAGCAGTACTTC. It specifies CASGTALVAAYEQYF.